This TCR beta chain was profiled in a study of blood T cell repertoires in COVID-19. Study at large: The United States, Italy and Spain were the sources of the acute and convalescent COVID-19 samples. T cells, B-cell-depleted T cells, or PBMCs supplied cDNA or gDNA.

Per the authors' pipeline: Amplification from reference gene primers served as the basis for estimated nucleated cell counts. This table comes from immunoSEQ multiplex PCR, and its TCRdb copy is limited to in-frame clones, with some not included. The V and J calls and the clone size are those of that table, but D and trimming were determined from the DNA. The sample holds around 200,000 clones; about three quarters are singletons and the top ten take 2.5% to 3.5%. Germline values: CDR1 SGHRS, CDR2 YFSETQ. This CDR3 comprises 15 residues. Trimming left V 0 bases short and J 5 bases short, with 15 bases between.

What was sequenced was peripheral blood. The receptor was derived from a woman older than 75 with active or convalescent COVID-19. This chain uses TRBV5-1 with TRBJ2-7; a weak D match, TRBD2 (5 bases). Here the CDR3 DNA reads TGCGCCAGCAGCTTGGGAGGGAGCAGAGCGGACGAGCAGTACTTC. Translated: CASSLGGSRADEQYF. Filled out from reference TRBV5-1 and TRBJ2-7, the complete variable domain reads KAGVTQTPRYLIKTRGQQVTLSCSPISGHRSVSWYQQTPGQGLQFLFEYFSETQRNKGNFPGRFSGRQFSNSRSEMNVSTLELGDSALYLCASSLGGSRADEQYFGPGTRLTVT.